The rows below give T cell receptor beta chains drawn from one sample of a study of shared clonotypes between healthy human individuals. Libraries were prepared by immunoSEQ multiplex PCR; TCRdb keeps only in-frame clonotypes and omits some of them. This sample yields some 1,600,000 clones, of which under 99% are seen a single time; roughly 0.4% belongs to the top ten. The sequenced sample consisted of naive CD4+ T cells sorted from blood. The receptor set was obtained from a man aged 25 to 40 in good health. The CDR3 runs from the conserved cysteine through the conserved F or W.

V	CDR3
TRBV7-3	CASSIGRINEQFF
TRBV5-4	CASSLLSRREVTYEQYF
TRBV28	CASNTNRGSLDEKLFF
TRBV11-2	CASSFGRRADTQYF
TRBV10-2	CASSESSRGGGQHEQFF
TRBV18	CASSPRQGSTDTQYF
TRBV11-2	CASSLVVTGLAYF
TRBV19	CASSVLGSEVSYNEQFF
TRBV4-1	CASSQGGLAGGADTQYF
TRBV10-2	CASSEGPRGEQYF
TRBV2	CASSELVNPTGEQYF
TRBV9	CASSSRGRSEAFF
TRBV7-2	CASSLGGGETQYF
TRBV5-4	CASSYPKGYEQYF
TRBV7-6	CASSLAGEQFF
TRBV9	CASSPGTGAYEQYF
TRBV9	CASTKLGSGSYNEQFF
TRBV11-2	CASSPRYLDSYEQYF
TRBV9	CASSGPAGDLYNEQFF
TRBV6-5	CASSRMNRGPYEQYF
TRBV7-9	CASTSGGYGYTF
TRBV18	CASSPRLALNTGELFF
TRBV7-6	CASSKLGREEQYF
TRBV4-3	CASSQDWTGVEKLFF
TRBV5-4	CASSLADRGGGELFF
TRBV11-2	CASSLGPRAGVSNEQFF
TRBV29-1	CSVEGTGVNEQFF
TRBV29-1	CSVAVVGRVQETQYF
TRBV5-1	CASTRGGTPSYNEQFF
TRBV5-1	CASSLLAGENEQFF
TRBV10-1	CASSDFRSNSLYEQFF
TRBV5-4	CASSLDSPYEQYF
TRBV6-1	CASSAGGSSGEQFF
TRBV5-1	CASTLGPNNEQFF
TRBV5-1	CASSLPSGGQTETQYF
TRBV27	CASKLHSGNTIYF
TRBV5-5	CASSLELGTGGYEQYF
TRBV5-5	CASSSEDRLGNQPQHF
TRBV7-8	CASSFYAGASNQPQHF
TRBV11-2	CASSFSRLLGLPDGTQYF
TRBV11-2	CASSPPTDRGGVAQYF
TRBV10-3	CAISGGLAGGPYEQFF
TRBV7-8	CASSTTWGVQETQYF
TRBV6-1	CASSERGSSGRVAAYEQYF
TRBV9	CASSVVGGSTYNEQFF